The 25 T cell receptor beta chains presented below share a single source sample, sequenced in a study of blood T cell repertoires in COVID-19. Libraries were prepared by immunoSEQ multiplex PCR; TCRdb keeps only in-frame clonotypes and omits some of them. The repertoire holds 50,000 to 60,000 clones, with roughly 86% as singletons. Sequenced: peripheral blood. These TCRs come from a man aged 60-69 years with active COVID-19.

This clone has a single count. The gene calls are TRBV25-1 and TRBJ2-2; the D gene is possibly TRBD1 (6 bases). V dropped 3 bases and J dropped 3 bases, with 11 bases sitting between them. From germline, CDR1 is MGHDK and CDR2 SYGVNS. The CDR3 runs 15 residues. Written as DNA, the CDR3 is TGTGCCAGCAGTGAGGGGACACACTACACCGGGGAGCTGTTTTTT. The encoded protein is CASSEGTHYTGELFF. Variable domain in full (rest from reference TRBV25-1 and TRBJ2-2): EADIYQTPRYLVIGTGKKITLECSQTMGHDKMYWYQQDPGMELHLIHYSYGVNSTEKGDLSSESTVSRIRTEHFPLTLESARPSHTSQYLCASSEGTHYTGELFFGEGSRLTVL.

The CDR3 nucleotides are TGTGCCAGCAGCTACGGACTAGCGGGAACAAAGCAGTATTTT. Residues: CASSYGLAGTKQYF. This chain connects TRBV7-2 to TRBJ2-3, with 12 bases matching TRBD2. V shed 4 bases and J 11 bases; nucleotides not matched to a gene: 7. Germline values: CDR1 SGHTA, CDR2 FQGNSA. The CDR3 is 14 residues long.

The gene calls are TRBV7-6 and TRBJ2-5, with 7 bases that match TRBD1. Germline V gives CDR1 SGHVS, CDR2 FNYEAQ. J was trimmed by 4 bases and V by 2 bases; bases with no gene match: 7. CDR3 length: 15 residues. The CDR3 DNA sequence: TGTGCCAGCAGCTTATCCCCGACAGGGCCAGAGACCCAGTACTTC. It specifies CASSLSPTGPETQYF.

This clone was observed a single time. This chain links TRBV29-1 with TRBJ1-1, with a possible D match to TRBD1 (6 bases). The CDR3 sequence is 12 residues long. Germline CDR1 SQVTM, CDR2 ANQGSEA. V lost 4 bases and J 4 bases, leaving 10 bases between the germline ends. CDR3 sequence (DNA): TGCAGCGTTGGAGTAGGGGGCACTGAAGCTTTCTTT. Translation gives CSVGVGGTEAFF.

V is TRBV12-3 or TRBV12-4 and J is TRBJ2-5; D remains unclear. The CDR3 runs to 13 residues. V lost 3 bases and J 2 bases, leaving 7 bases between the germline ends. CDR3 loop: CASSLASQETQYF. CDR3 nucleotides: TGTGCCAGCAGTTTGGCCTCACAAGAGACCCAGTACTTC.

The chain joins TRBV6-5 to TRBJ2-2; D might be TRBD2 (6 bases). Germline V gene lookup returns CDR1 MNHEY and CDR2 SVGAGI. Trimming stripped 10 bases from V and 4 bases from J, with 16 bases between. The CDR3 contains 14 residues. The CDR3 coding sequence is TGTGCCACCCACTCAGGGCGGGGCACCGGGGAGCTGTTTTTT. It specifies CATHSGRGTGELFF.

This chain connects TRBV3-1 (or the pseudogene TRBV3-2) to TRBJ1-6, with D possibly being TRBD1 (5 bases). V lost 4 bases to trimming and J lost 7 bases, with 14 bases between them. Looked up from germline, CDR1 is LGHDT and CDR2 is YNNKEL (reference sequence). The CDR3 contains 15 residues. The CDR3 loop is CASSLVAGGNSPLHF. Written as DNA, the CDR3 is TGTGCCAGCAGCCTCGTTGCGGGGGGGAATTCACCCCTCCACTTT.

V usage is TRBV28 and J usage is TRBJ2-1; no clear D. CDR1 and CDR2 (germline): MDHEN, SYDVKM. The CDR3 extends over 12 amino acids. V lost 3 bases and J 5 bases, leaving 5 bases between the germline ends. The CDR3 sequence is CASSFRDNEQFF. CDR3 DNA: TGTGCCAGCAGTTTTCGCGACAATGAGCAGTTCTTC. Complete variable domain (other parts from reference TRBV28 and TRBJ2-1): DVKVTQSSRYLVKRTGEKVFLECVQDMDHENMFWYRQDPGLGLRLIYFSYDVKMKEKGDIPEGYSVSREKKERFSLILESASTNQTSMYLCASSFRDNEQFFGPGTRLTVL.

This clone was observed once. The V gene is TRBV3-1 (or the pseudogene TRBV3-2), the J gene TRBJ2-7; D perhaps matches TRBD2 (5 bases). The V end was cut by 3 bases, the J end by 5 bases, with 8 bases between. This CDR3 region has 12 residues. CDR1 and CDR2 (germline): LGHDT, YNNKEL (reference sequence). The CDR3 DNA reads as TGTGCCAGCAGCCAGACTATCGACGAGCAGTACTTC. Translation: CASSQTIDEQYF.

The rearrangement links TRBV11-2 to TRBJ1-1; D gene uncertain. This CDR3 spans 13 amino acids. The V and J ends lost 4 bases and 2 bases respectively, with 8 bases between them. Germline values: CDR1 SGHAT, CDR2 FQNNGV. This chain's CDR3 is CASSSLRNTEAFF. CDR3 DNA: TGTGCCAGCAGCTCGCTACGTAACACTGAAGCTTTCTTT. The whole variable domain, remainder taken from reference TRBV11-2 and TRBJ1-1, is EAGVAQSPRYKIIEKRQSVAFWCNPISGHATLYWYQQILGQGPKLLIQFQNNGVVDDSQLPKDRFSAERLKGVDSTLKIQPAKLEDSAVYLCASSSLRNTEAFFGQGTRLTVV.

The V call is TRBV14, the J call TRBJ1-4; D gene uncertain. The germline CDR1 and CDR2 sequences are SGHDN and FVKESK. CDR3 size: 14 residues. Deletions cut 0 bases from V and 3 bases from J, with 5 bases between. Written as DNA, the CDR3 is TGTGCCAGCAGCCAAGACCGGGCTAATGAAAAACTGTTTTTT. Translation: CASSQDRANEKLFF.

The chain combines TRBV2 with TRBJ1-1, with a possible D match to TRBD1 (6 bases). V was cut by 4 bases and J by 6 bases, with 9 bases left in between. Germline V gives CDR1 SNHLY, CDR2 FYNNEI. The CDR3 loop spans 12 amino acids. CDR3: CASSVQGSEAFF. CDR3 DNA: TGTGCCAGCAGTGTACAGGGATCTGAAGCTTTCTTT.

The V and J genes are TRBV19 and TRBJ2-3; D is perhaps TRBD2 (5 bases). This CDR3 contains 16 residues. The germline CDR1 and CDR2 sequences are LNHDA and SQIVND (reference sequence). Trimming left V 5 bases short and J 1 base short, with 16 bases between. The CDR3 protein is CASSARRGSGTDTQYF. The CDR3 bases are TGTGCCAGTAGTGCCCGACGCGGGTCGGGCACAGATACGCAGTATTTT.

This sequence joins TRBV10-3 and TRBJ1-3; 8 bases agree with TRBD1. Trimming took 3 bases from V and 5 from J; bases not matched to a gene: 6. The germline V gene has CDR1 ENHRY and CDR2 SYGVKD. The CDR3 is made up of 15 amino acids. The CDR3 DNA sequence: TGTGCCATCAGTGATGGGAGACAGGGGAGAAACACCATATATTTT. Its protein is CAISDGRQGRNTIYF.

CDR3 amino acids: CASSLGLPANEQFF. CDR3 nucleotides: TGTGCCAGCAGCTTGGGACTCCCCGCCAATGAGCAGTTCTTC. The V and J genes are TRBV7-8 and TRBJ2-1; the D gene is possibly TRBD2 (6 bases). There are 14 residues in the CDR3. CDR1 and CDR2 (germline): SGHVS, FQNEAQ. V was shortened by 3 bases and J by 6 bases, with 12 bases between the two germline ends.

The chain recombines TRBV6-6 with TRBJ1-2; the D gene is possibly TRBD1 (6 bases). This CDR3 has 14 residues. CDR1 and CDR2 (germline): MNHNY, SVGAGI (reference sequence). The V gene lost 5 bases and the J gene lost 6 bases, with 16 bases spanning the gap. The CDR3 DNA reads as TGTGCCAGCAGTCTGGGACATAAAGGCGATGGCTACACCTTC. This sequence encodes CASSLGHKGDGYTF.

V and J are TRBV5-6 and TRBJ2-7; D gene uncertain. The germline gives CDR1 SGHDT, CDR2 YYEEEE. Between the trimmed V and J ends, which lost 4 bases and 2 bases, there was a span of 4 bases. CDR3 length: 11 residues. CDR3 residues: CASSITYEQYF. Written as DNA, the CDR3 is TGTGCCAGCAGCATTACCTACGAGCAGTACTTC. Supplemented by reference TRBV5-6 and TRBJ2-7, the full variable domain reads DAGVTQSPTHLIKTRGQQVTLRCSPKSGHDTVSWYQQALGQGPQFIFQYYEEEERQRGNFPDRFSGHQFPNYSSELNVNALLLGDSALYLCASSITYEQYFGPGTRLTVT.

The chain joins TRBV5-1 to TRBJ2-3, with 8 bases matching TRBD2. J gave up 3 bases and V 4 bases, and 4 bases lay outside the gene matches. Germline V CDR1 and CDR2: SGHRS, YFSETQ. The CDR3 spans 14 residues. The CDR3 nucleotides are TGCGCCAGCAGCAGTGCGGGAGGAACAGATACGCAGTATTTT. Protein product: CASSSAGGTDTQYF.

This sequence joins TRBV30 and TRBJ2-5; 10 bases are a match to TRBD2. This CDR3 has 18 amino acids. J lost 3 bases, V lost 3 bases, and 16 bases had no gene match. Germline CDR1 and CDR2: GTSNPN and SVGIG (reference sequence). CDR3 DNA sequence: TGTGCCTGGAGGGATTATCTAGCGGGAGACCTGTTTGAAGAGACCCAGTACTTC. This encodes CAWRDYLAGDLFEETQYF.

The chain uses TRBV5-1 and TRBJ2-7; tentatively, D is TRBD1 (5 bases). Germline V gene data show CDR1 as SGHRS and CDR2 as YFSETQ. CDR3 length: 12 amino acids. V dropped 4 bases and J dropped 4 bases, with 9 bases sitting between them. The CDR3 nucleotides read TGCGCCAGCAGCCTGGACAAGTACGAGCAGTACTTC. It specifies CASSLDKYEQYF.

This chain uses TRBV28 with TRBJ2-7; D may be TRBD2 (5 bases). The CDR3 has 16 residues. V was shortened by 4 bases and J by 2 bases, with 18 bases between the two germline ends. Germline V gene data show CDR1 as MDHEN and CDR2 as SYDVKM. CDR3 residues: CASSSYNWRVAYEQYF. The CDR3 DNA reads as TGTGCCAGCAGTTCGTATAACTGGCGGGTCGCCTACGAGCAGTACTTC.

The genes are TRBV5-1 and TRBJ1-1, with 11 nucleotides matching TRBD1. The CDR3 totals 14 residues. From germline, CDR1 is SGHRS and CDR2 YFSETQ. V shed 5 bases and J 3 bases; nucleotides not matched to a gene: 3. The CDR3 spells CASRWDRGDTEAFF. CDR3 sequence (DNA): TGCGCCAGCAGATGGGACAGGGGGGACACTGAAGCTTTCTTT.

This clone was seen only a few times. The chain uses TRBV25-1 and TRBJ2-7; 9 nucleotides line up with TRBD1. The CDR3 covers 13 residues. The germline V gene has CDR1 MGHDK and CDR2 SYGVNS. V shed 6 bases, J shed 4 bases, and the junction held 4 bases outside the gene matches. The CDR3 DNA sequence: TGTGCCAGCAGGGAACAGGGGGCTTACGAGCAGTACTTC. Amino acids: CASREQGAYEQYF.

V usage is TRBV29-1 and J usage is TRBJ1-6, with 7 nucleotides matching TRBD1. Per the germline V gene, CDR1 is SQVTM and CDR2 is ANQGSEA. Trimming removed 5 bases from V and 7 bases from J; junction bases left unmatched: 5. The CDR3 loop spans 13 amino acids. The chain's CDR3 is CSVRQGLNSPLHF. The CDR3 region has the DNA TGCAGCGTTCGACAGGGATTAAATTCACCCCTCCACTTT.

This clone showed up just once. The chain employs TRBV21-1 and TRBJ2-7; the D call TRBD1 from the table was never checked on the DNA. TRBV21-1 is described as a pseudogene. CDR3 size: 15 residues. The CDR3 reads CASSKIPAGCGEQYF. In DNA, the CDR3 is TGTGCCAGCAGCAAAATACCGGCAGGGTGCGGCGAGCAGTACTTC.